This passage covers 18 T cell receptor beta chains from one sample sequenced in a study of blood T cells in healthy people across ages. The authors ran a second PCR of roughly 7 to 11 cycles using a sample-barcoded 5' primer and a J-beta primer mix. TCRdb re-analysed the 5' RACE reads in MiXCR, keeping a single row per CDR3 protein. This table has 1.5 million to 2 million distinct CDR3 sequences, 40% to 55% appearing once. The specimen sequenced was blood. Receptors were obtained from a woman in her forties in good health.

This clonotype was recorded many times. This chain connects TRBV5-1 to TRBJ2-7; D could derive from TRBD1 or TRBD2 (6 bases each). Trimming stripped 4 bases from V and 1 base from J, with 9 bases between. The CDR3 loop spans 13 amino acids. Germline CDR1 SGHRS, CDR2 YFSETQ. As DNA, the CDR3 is TGCGCCAGCAGCACAGGGAGGTCCTACGAGCAGTACTTC. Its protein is CASSTGRSYEQYF. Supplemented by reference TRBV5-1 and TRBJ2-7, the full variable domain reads KAGVTQTPRYLIKTRGQQVTLSCSPISGHRSVSWYQQTPGQGLQFLFEYFSETQRNKGNFPGRFSGRQFSNSRSEMNVSTLELGDSALYLCASSTGRSYEQYFGPGTRLTVT.

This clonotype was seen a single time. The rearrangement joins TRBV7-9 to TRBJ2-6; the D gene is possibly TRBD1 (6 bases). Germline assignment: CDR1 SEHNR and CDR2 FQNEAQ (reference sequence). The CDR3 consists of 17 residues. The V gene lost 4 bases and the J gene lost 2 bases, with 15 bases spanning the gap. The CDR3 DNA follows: TGTGCCAGCAGCTCTACAGGGAAGGAGGCTGGGGCCAACGTCCTGACTTTC. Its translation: CASSSTGKEAGANVLTF.

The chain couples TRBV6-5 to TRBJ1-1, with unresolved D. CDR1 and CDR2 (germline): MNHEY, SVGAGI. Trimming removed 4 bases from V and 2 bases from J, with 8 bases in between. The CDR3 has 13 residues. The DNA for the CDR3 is TGTGCCAGCAGTTCCCCGACTAACACTGAAGCTTTCTTT. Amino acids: CASSSPTNTEAFF.

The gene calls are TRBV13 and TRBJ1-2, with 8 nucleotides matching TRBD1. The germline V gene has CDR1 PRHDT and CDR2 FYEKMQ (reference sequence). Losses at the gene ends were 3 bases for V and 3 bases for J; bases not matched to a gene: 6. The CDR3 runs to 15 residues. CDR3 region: CASSFRDRIHYGYTF. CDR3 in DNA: TGTGCCAGCAGCTTCCGGGACAGGATTCACTATGGCTACACCTTC. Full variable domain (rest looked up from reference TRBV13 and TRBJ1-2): AAGVIQSPRHLIKEKRETATLKCYPIPRHDTVYWYQQGPGQDPQFLISFYEKMQSDKGSIPDRFSAQQFSDYHSELNMSSLELGDSALYFCASSFRDRIHYGYTFGSGTRLTVV.

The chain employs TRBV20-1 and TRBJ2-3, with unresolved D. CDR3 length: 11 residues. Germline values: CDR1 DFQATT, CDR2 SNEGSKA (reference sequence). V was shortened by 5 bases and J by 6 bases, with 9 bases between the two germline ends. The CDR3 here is CSAEGTDTQYF. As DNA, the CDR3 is TGCAGTGCTGAAGGTACGGATACGCAGTATTTT.

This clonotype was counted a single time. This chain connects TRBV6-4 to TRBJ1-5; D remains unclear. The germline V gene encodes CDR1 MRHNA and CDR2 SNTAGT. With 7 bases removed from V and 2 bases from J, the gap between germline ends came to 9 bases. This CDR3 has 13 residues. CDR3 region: CASTVGRNQPQHF. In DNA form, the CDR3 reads TGTGCCAGCACCGTCGGGCGCAATCAGCCCCAGCATTTT.

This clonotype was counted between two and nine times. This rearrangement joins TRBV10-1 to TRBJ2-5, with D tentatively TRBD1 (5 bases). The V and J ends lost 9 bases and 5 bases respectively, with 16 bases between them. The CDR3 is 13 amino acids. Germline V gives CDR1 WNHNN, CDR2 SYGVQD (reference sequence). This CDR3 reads CASQRVQGETQYF. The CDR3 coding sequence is TGCGCCAGTCAACGGGTTCAGGGTGAGACCCAGTACTTC.

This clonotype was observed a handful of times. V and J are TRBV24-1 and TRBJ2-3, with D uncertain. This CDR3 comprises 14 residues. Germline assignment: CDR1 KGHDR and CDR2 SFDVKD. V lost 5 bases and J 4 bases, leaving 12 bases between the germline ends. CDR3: CATSVGGSPDTQYF. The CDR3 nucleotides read TGTGCCACCAGTGTAGGTGGCAGTCCAGATACGCAGTATTTT.

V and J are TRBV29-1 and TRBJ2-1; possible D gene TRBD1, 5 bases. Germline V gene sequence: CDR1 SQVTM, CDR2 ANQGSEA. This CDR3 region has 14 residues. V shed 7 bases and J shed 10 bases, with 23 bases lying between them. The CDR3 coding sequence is TGCAGCGGGCCCCTGGGGCCCAGTTCCCAGGAGCAGTTCTTC. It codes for CSGPLGPSSQEQFF.

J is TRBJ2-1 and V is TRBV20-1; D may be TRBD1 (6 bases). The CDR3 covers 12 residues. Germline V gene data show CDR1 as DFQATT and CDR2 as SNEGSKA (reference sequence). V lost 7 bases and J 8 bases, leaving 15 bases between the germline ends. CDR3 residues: CSVTEGVDEQFF. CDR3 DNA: TGCAGTGTCACAGAGGGGGTGGATGAGCAGTTCTTC.

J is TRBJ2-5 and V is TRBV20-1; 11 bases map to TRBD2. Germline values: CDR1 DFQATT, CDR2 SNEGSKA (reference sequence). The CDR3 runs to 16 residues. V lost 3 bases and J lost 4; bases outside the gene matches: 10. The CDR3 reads CSASSRAGLAGETQYF. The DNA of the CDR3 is TGCAGTGCTAGTTCCCGTGCCGGACTAGCGGGAGAGACCCAGTACTTC.

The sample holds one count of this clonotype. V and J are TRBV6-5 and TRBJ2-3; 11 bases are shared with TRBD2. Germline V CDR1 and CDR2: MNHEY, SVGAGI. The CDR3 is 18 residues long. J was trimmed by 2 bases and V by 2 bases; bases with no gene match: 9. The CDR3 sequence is CASSYGVAGGLSTDTQYF. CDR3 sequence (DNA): TGTGCCAGCAGTTACGGGGTAGCGGGGGGGCTGTCCACAGATACGCAGTATTTT.

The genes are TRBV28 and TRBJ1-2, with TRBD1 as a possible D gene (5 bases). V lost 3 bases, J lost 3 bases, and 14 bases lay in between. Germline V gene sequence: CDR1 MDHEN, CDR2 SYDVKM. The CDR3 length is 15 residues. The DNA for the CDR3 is TGTGCCAGCAGTTTCCCCGCCGGGGGTGACTATGGCTACACCTTC. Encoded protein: CASSFPAGGDYGYTF.

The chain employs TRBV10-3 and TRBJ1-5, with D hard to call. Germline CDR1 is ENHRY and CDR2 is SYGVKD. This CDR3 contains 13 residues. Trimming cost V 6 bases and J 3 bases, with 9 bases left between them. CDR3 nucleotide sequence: TGTGCCATCAGGAATGTGCCCAATCAGCCCCAGCATTTT. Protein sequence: CAIRNVPNQPQHF.

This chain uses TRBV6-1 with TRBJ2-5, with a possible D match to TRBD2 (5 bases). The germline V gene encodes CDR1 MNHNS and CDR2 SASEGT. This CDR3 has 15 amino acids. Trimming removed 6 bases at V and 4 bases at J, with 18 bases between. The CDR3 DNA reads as TGTGCCAGCAGCTCAGTCGACCGGGATGGAGAGACCCAGTACTTC. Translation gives CASSSVDRDGETQYF.

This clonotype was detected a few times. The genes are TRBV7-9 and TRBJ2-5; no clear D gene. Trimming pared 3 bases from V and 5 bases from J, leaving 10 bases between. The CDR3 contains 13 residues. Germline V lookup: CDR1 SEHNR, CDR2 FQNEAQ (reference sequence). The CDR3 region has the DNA TGTGCCAGCAGCTTCGGAAGCTTGGAGACCCAGTACTTC. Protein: CASSFGSLETQYF.

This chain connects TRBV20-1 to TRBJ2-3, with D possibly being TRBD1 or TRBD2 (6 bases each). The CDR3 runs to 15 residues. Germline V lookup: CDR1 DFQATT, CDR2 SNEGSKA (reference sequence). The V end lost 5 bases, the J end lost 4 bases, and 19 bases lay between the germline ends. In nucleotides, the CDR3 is TGCAGTGCTCCAGACAGGATAACTAGCTCAGATACGCAGTATTTT. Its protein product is CSAPDRITSSDTQYF.

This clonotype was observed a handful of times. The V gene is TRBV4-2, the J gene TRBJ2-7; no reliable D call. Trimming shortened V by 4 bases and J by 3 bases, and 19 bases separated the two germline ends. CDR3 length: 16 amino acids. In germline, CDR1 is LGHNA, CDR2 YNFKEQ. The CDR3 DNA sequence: TGTGCCAGCAGCCCGGATCTTGGAGCTACGGGCTACGAGCAGTACTTC. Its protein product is CASSPDLGATGYEQYF.